A selection of T cell receptor beta chains follows, all from one sample in a study of cytomegalovirus exposure and HLA in healthy donors. Measured with immunoSEQ multiplex PCR; TCRdb has only the in-frame clones, and not every one. The repertoire holds some 160,000 clones, with around nine tenths as singletons. The material sequenced was PBMCs. These receptors were collected from a man aged 18 to 29 in good health and CMV-seronegative. Both conserved end residues are part of each CDR3.

v_gene: TRBV19; j_gene: TRBJ2-1; CDR3aa: CASKEGASGVNEQFF
v_gene: TRBV6-5; j_gene: TRBJ1-1; CDR3aa: CASKHPGQGNTEAFF
v_gene: TRBV6-5; j_gene: TRBJ2-1; CDR3aa: CASSTTGQGRNEQFF
v_gene: TRBV2; j_gene: TRBJ2-2; CDR3aa: CASRKSANRGLGTGELFF
v_gene: TRBV29-1; j_gene: TRBJ2-2; CDR3aa: CSVRWGGTLSTGELFF
v_gene: TRBV5-1; j_gene: TRBJ1-1; CDR3aa: CASSPMTANTEAFF
v_gene: TRBV18; j_gene: TRBJ1-5; CDR3aa: CASSPPTGDQPQHF
v_gene: TRBV4-3; j_gene: TRBJ2-6; CDR3aa: CASSQTTSGLSSGANVLTF
v_gene: TRBV7-2; j_gene: TRBJ2-7; CDR3aa: CASSLNVGEVYLSYEQYF
v_gene: TRBV20-1; j_gene: TRBJ1-2; CDR3aa: CSAREVGGYTF